This T cell receptor beta chain was obtained from a study of beta chain features in type 1 diabetes. The wider study: Age and gender were similar between patients and healthy donors, as were cell yields.

This clone has only one observation. Its specificity is unknown. Expressed TCRB transcripts were sequenced, since all the RNA that had been isolated was reverse transcribed. Assay used: immunoSEQ multiplex PCR; TCRdb lists only in-frame clones, some missing. Of fewer than 300,000 clones listed, just over 20% were seen once; the top ten hold 0.025% to 0.035%. Germline CDR1 is LGHNA and CDR2 is YNFKEQ. Trimming removed 0 bases from V and 3 bases from J; junction bases left unmatched: 6. The CDR3 runs 16 residues. The study, taken as a whole, reports: All four CD4+ subsets of Type 1 diabetes patients contained TCRB CDR3s that were moderately but significantly shorter.

Based on CD45RO/CCR7/CD25/CD127/CD95/CD27, CD4+ regulatory, stem cell-like memory, naive and central memory cells were sorted. Populations obtained by sorting all exceeded 95% purity. Sequenced material: naive CD4+ T cells from blood. The rearrangement uses TRBV4-2 and TRBJ1-1, with 8 bases aligning to TRBD1. The clonotype comes from a woman aged 40 to 49 with type 1 diabetes. The CDR3 bases are TGTGCCAGCAGCCAAGAGGGGACAGGCGCCTACACTGAAGCTTTCTTT. It is translated as CASSQEGTGAYTEAFF.